This section outlines one T cell receptor (beta chain) sequence together with its context. Antigen specificity is unknown. TCRdb redid the calling of the 5' RACE reads with MiXCR, one entry per CDR3 protein. The data show a few hundred thousand distinct CDR3 sequences, around 15% seen once. These data come from a study of T-cell memory formation after mild COVID-19. As for the study in general: TCR clusters largely stayed donor specific. Regarding the study as a whole: CD4/CD8 balance held among clones contracting day 15 to 85, and later expanders leaned CD4+. Cross-reactive memory seemingly joined, as some responding clones were found in pre-infection memory.

The sequencing input was PBMCs or a T cell subset sorted from them (not recorded which). The source is a young man who had mild COVID-19 (a few samples of this study predate the infection). Cell type and time point are not known.

The CDR3 sequence: CASSPPVGATGNEQFF. In DNA form, the CDR3 reads TGTGCCAGCAGCCCGCCCGTGGGGGCCACTGGGAATGAGCAGTTCTTC. The J gene is TRBJ2-1, the V gene TRBV7-6; perhaps TRBD1 as D (6 bases). With 5 bases removed from V and 7 bases from J, the gap between germline ends came to 21 bases. The CDR3 consists of 16 residues. Germline CDR1 and CDR2: SGHVS and FNYEAQ.